The text below deals with one T cell receptor (beta chain). Its antigen is not known. The data were taken from a study of post-analysis software for immune sequencing data. Background on the study: Recorded disease courses covered relapsing-remitting, secondary progressive and progressive-relapsing multiple sclerosis. Some patients had no subtype annotation.

Broader study findings: TRBV segments more frequent in patients than in controls numbered roughly 5 and included TRBV5-6, TRBV5-1 and TRBV20-1. Significantly lower normalized Chao1 diversity was seen in multiple sclerosis patients than in controls.

Every TCR beta cDNA library bore unique molecular identifiers. T cells numbering roughly 0.95 to 10 million gave rise to about 490,000 cDNA molecules. TCRdb processed the PCR reads anew with MiXCR; each CDR3 protein has one entry. In the table there are under 650,000 distinct CDR3 sequences, about 44% of which are singletons. Deletions cut 7 bases from V and 5 bases from J, with 12 bases between. The CDR3 totals 13 residues. The sequenced sample consisted of blood. The gene calls are TRBV12-3 or TRBV12-4 and TRBJ2-1; D might be TRBD1 or TRBD2, each matching 5 bases. This receptor was taken from a girl aged 5 to 17 with multiple sclerosis. The CDR3 protein is CASTGTANNEQFF. In DNA, the CDR3 is TGTGCCAGCACTGGGACGGCTAACAATGAGCAGTTCTTC.